This T cell receptor beta chain was captured in a study of blood T cell repertoires in COVID-19. This clone was observed once. Assay: immunoSEQ multiplex PCR; the TCRdb copy retains only in-frame clones and omits some. The data show a few hundred thousand clones, with about 86% seen just once and 2% to 2.5% held by the top ten. The TCR originated in a woman between 45 and 60 years old with acute or convalescent COVID-19. The material sequenced was peripheral blood.

CDR3 amino acids: CASSVTSGRETQYF. The CDR3 coding sequence is TGTGCCAGCAGCGTCACTAGCGGGCGGGAGACCCAGTACTTC. The J gene is TRBJ2-5, the V gene TRBV7-2; 9 bases map to TRBD2. The CDR3 is made up of 14 amino acids. The J segment lost 5 bases and the V segment lost 5 bases, leaving 6 bases of the junction unmatched. Germline loops: CDR1 SGHTA, CDR2 FQGNSA.